One sample yielded the 27 T cell receptor beta chains listed below, sequenced in a study of cytomegalovirus exposure and HLA in healthy donors. 60 Vbeta and 13 Jbeta primers were used in PCR. TCRdb's copy holds only in-frame clones and misses some; the assay was immunoSEQ multiplex PCR. This sample has about 170,000 clones, with approximately 71% found just once. Sequenced sample: PBMCs. The receptors here all came from a girl under 18 in good health and CMV-seronegative.

The chain is built from TRBV5-1 and TRBJ1-4, with TRBD1 identical over 9 bases. J lost 7 bases, V lost 4 bases, and 11 bases had no gene match. The CDR3 is 16 residues long. Germline loops: CDR1 SGHRS, CDR2 YFSETQ. The CDR3 DNA follows: TGCGCCAGCAGCGGCACTTTGACAGGGGGTGGTGAAAAACTGTTTTTT. It specifies CASSGTLTGGGEKLFF.

This chain joins TRBV6-1 and TRBJ2-1; perhaps TRBD1 as D (6 bases). V was cut by 6 bases and J by 9 bases, with 18 bases left in between. This CDR3 is built from 14 residues. Germline V gene sequence: CDR1 MNHNS, CDR2 SASEGT. The chain's CDR3 is CASSGLAGALEQFF. The CDR3 DNA reads TGTGCCAGCAGCGGATTGGCAGGGGCTCTTGAGCAGTTCTTC.

CDR3 sequence reads: CAWSLTGRVSAEAFF. The CDR3 DNA reads as TGTGCCTGGAGTCTTACGGGCAGGGTGAGCGCTGAAGCTTTCTTT. The V gene is TRBV30, the J gene TRBJ1-1; D may be TRBD1 (5 bases). The germline V gene has CDR1 GTSNPN and CDR2 SVGIG (reference sequence). The V gene lost 2 bases and the J gene lost 6 bases, with 19 bases spanning the gap. The CDR3 extends over 15 amino acids. Combining the CDR3 with reference TRBV30 and TRBJ1-1 gives the whole variable domain SQTIHQWPATLVQPVGSPLSLECTVEGTSNPNLYWYRQAAGRGLQLLFYSVGIGQISSEVPQNLSASRPQDRQFILSSKKLLLSDSGFYLCAWSLTGRVSAEAFFGQGTRLTVV.

CDR3 residues: CASITDNSYNEQFF. Here the CDR3 DNA reads TGTGCCAGCATCACAGACAACTCCTACAATGAGCAGTTCTTC. The V call is TRBV28, the J call TRBJ2-1, with D uncertain. CDR1 and CDR2 (germline): MDHEN, SYDVKM. The CDR3 runs 14 residues. V lost 7 bases to trimming and J lost 0 bases, with 10 bases between them.

This chain joins TRBV10-3 and TRBJ2-7; TRBD1 might be the D (5 bases). This CDR3 comprises 14 residues. With 0 bases removed from V and 7 bases from J, the gap between germline ends came to 13 bases. The germline V gene has CDR1 ENHRY and CDR2 SYGVKD. CDR3 bases: TGTGCCATCAGTGAGTCGACTCAGGGTTGGGAGCAGTACTTC. Protein sequence: CAISESTQGWEQYF.

With respect to this clone: The sample holds other DNA sequences that translate to the same CDR3. This chain joins TRBV5-6 and TRBJ2-5; TRBD2 matches 8 bases. This CDR3 has 13 amino acids. Trimming removed 5 bases from V and 7 bases from J; junction bases left unmatched: 7. From germline, CDR1 is SGHDT and CDR2 YYEEEE. CDR3 nucleotide sequence: TGTGCCAGCAGTCCGGGGGGGGACGGGACCCAGTACTTC. Translating gives CASSPGGDGTQYF.

The chain links TRBV4-1 to TRBJ2-5; maybe TRBD1 (5 bases). In germline, CDR1 is MGHRA, CDR2 YSYEKL. This CDR3 is built from 13 residues. The germline V and J ends were trimmed by 3 bases and 5 bases, with 10 bases remaining between them. The CDR3 reads CASSHESGETQYF. The DNA of the CDR3 is TGCGCCAGCAGCCATGAGTCAGGGGAGACCCAGTACTTC.

The CDR3 DNA sequence: TGTGCCAGCAGCTTAGTCCCGGGACAGGGGGATGTGCAGTACTTC. Amino acids: CASSLVPGQGDVQYF. V usage is TRBV7-8 and J usage is TRBJ2-7, with TRBD1 matching 11 bases. The CDR3 length is 15 residues. V was pared by 1 base and J by 9 bases, with 8 bases of the junction left unmatched. Germline V gives CDR1 SGHVS, CDR2 FQNEAQ.

The chain recombines TRBV5-1 with TRBJ2-4; no clear D gene. V shed 1 base and J shed 3 bases, with 11 bases lying between them. The CDR3 has 15 residues. Germline CDR1 SGHRS, CDR2 YFSETQ. CDR3 amino acids: CASSLTVPDKNIQYF. The CDR3 bases are TGCGCCAGCAGCTTGACGGTGCCTGACAAAAACATTCAGTACTTC.

The chain carries TRBV29-1 and TRBJ1-5; TRBD1 matches 7 bases. CDR1 is SQVTM and CDR2 is ANQGSEA in the germline V gene. The trim removed 4 bases at V and 7 bases at J, leaving 10 bases unmatched. The length of the CDR3 is 14 residues. The chain's CDR3 is CSVGPDRAGQPQHF. The CDR3 nucleotides read TGCAGCGTTGGTCCAGACAGGGCGGGGCAGCCCCAGCATTTT.

J is TRBJ1-6 and V is TRBV2, with D possibly being TRBD1 (5 bases). Germline V CDR1 and CDR2: SNHLY, FYNNEI. V was pared by 3 bases and J by 10 bases, with 13 bases between. This CDR3 is 14 amino acids long. The CDR3 DNA reads TGTGCCAGCAGTGATGGGGCCCATAGGTCACCCCTCCACTTT. It yields the protein CASSDGAHRSPLHF.

A note on this clone: The junction and the germline gene differ at one end; a read error may be behind it. CDR3 protein: CASSPPNTGELFF. DNA for the CDR3: TGTGCCAGTTCCCCACCGAACACCGGGGAGCTGTTCTTT. The chain joins TRBV9 to TRBJ2-2, with D maybe TRBD2 (5 bases). The length of the CDR3 is 13 residues. Germline CDR1 reads SGDLS; CDR2 reads YYNGEE.

This chain connects TRBV25-1 to TRBJ1-1; TRBD1 aligns across 8 bases. CDR1 and CDR2 (germline): MGHDK, SYGVNS. Losses at the gene ends were 2 bases for V and 1 base for J; bases not matched to a gene: 3. CDR3 length equals 15 residues. This chain's CDR3 is CASSEGTGENTEAFF. Here the CDR3 DNA reads TGTGCCAGCAGTGAAGGGACAGGCGAGAACACTGAAGCTTTCTTT.

This chain uses TRBV7-9 with TRBJ1-5; no definite D call. The V end lost 1 base, the J end lost 3 bases, and 4 bases lay between the germline ends. Germline V lookup: CDR1 SEHNR, CDR2 FQNEAQ (reference sequence). This CDR3 has 13 amino acids. The CDR3, as DNA: TGTGCCAGCAGCTTAGGTATCAATCAGCCCCAGCATTTT. This sequence encodes CASSLGINQPQHF. The full variable domain, with the rest looked up from reference TRBV7-9 and TRBJ1-5, is DTGVSQNPRHKITKRGQNVTFRCDPISEHNRLYWYRQTLGQGPEFLTYFQNEAQLEKSRLLSDRFSAERPKGSFSTLEIQRTEQGDSAMYLCASSLGINQPQHFGDGTRLSIL.

The J gene is TRBJ2-7, the V gene TRBV6-5, with 7 bases matching TRBD2. This CDR3 comprises 14 residues. Germline CDR1 reads MNHEY; CDR2 reads SVGAGI. The ends lost 0 bases at V and 6 bases at J; junction bases unmatched: 5. The CDR3 DNA reads TGTGCCAGCAGTTACTCCTGGGGGGGACCCGAGCAGTACTTC. Amino acids: CASSYSWGGPEQYF.

The V call is TRBV2, the J call TRBJ2-1, with a weak D call TRBD1 (6 bases). Germline-derived CDR1 and CDR2 are SNHLY and FYNNEI. V lost 2 bases and J lost 7, with 9 bases in between. The CDR3 contains 13 residues. The CDR3 DNA follows: TGTGCCAGCAGTGAATCCCAGGGGAATGAGCAGTTCTTC. It codes for CASSESQGNEQFF.

The chain has TRBV5-1 and TRBJ2-5, with D tentatively TRBD2 (6 bases). The V end lost 7 bases, the J end lost 2 bases, and 12 bases lay between the germline ends. This CDR3 region has 13 residues. Per germline, CDR1 SGHRS and CDR2 YFSETQ. Here the CDR3 reads CASFFGGQETQYF. The CDR3 region has the DNA TGCGCCAGCTTTTTCGGGGGTCAAGAGACCCAGTACTTC. The variable domain in full, completed from reference TRBV5-1 and TRBJ2-5, reads KAGVTQTPRYLIKTRGQQVTLSCSPISGHRSVSWYQQTPGQGLQFLFEYFSETQRNKGNFPGRFSGRQFSNSRSEMNVSTLELGDSALYLCASFFGGQETQYFGPGTRLLVL.

The chain has TRBV2 and TRBJ2-1, with D tentatively TRBD1 (6 bases). With 5 bases removed from V and 0 bases from J, the gap between germline ends came to 11 bases. The CDR3 spans 15 residues. The germline gives CDR1 SNHLY, CDR2 FYNNEI. The CDR3 sequence is CASSIQGSSYNEQFF. CDR3 nucleotide sequence: TGTGCCAGCAGTATTCAGGGGAGCTCCTACAATGAGCAGTTCTTC.

V usage is TRBV5-1 and J usage is TRBJ2-2; D gene uncertain. The CDR3 runs 15 residues. V gave up 4 bases and J gave up 1 base, with 11 bases separating them. Germline V lookup: CDR1 SGHRS, CDR2 YFSETQ. The CDR3 DNA reads TGCGCCAGCAGCGTGACGGGTCAGAACACCGGGGAGCTGTTTTTT. Its translation: CASSVTGQNTGELFF.

This chain connects TRBV19 to TRBJ1-2; a possible D gene is TRBD1 (6 bases). V gave up 8 bases and J gave up 7 bases, with 17 bases separating them. Germline V CDR1 and CDR2: LNHDA, SQIVND (reference sequence). The CDR3 runs 13 residues. CDR3 bases: TGTGCCAGTCTCAAAGAACAGGGATCTGGCTACACCTTC. Protein sequence: CASLKEQGSGYTF.

This chain connects TRBV5-4 to TRBJ1-5, with 9 bases lining up with TRBD1. The V gene's germline CDR1 is SGHNT and CDR2 YYREEE (reference sequence). The V gene end was trimmed by 4 bases and the J gene end by 4 bases; junction bases not matched to a gene: 3. This CDR3 region has 14 residues. The CDR3 spells CASSLDRGNQPQHF. The CDR3 DNA reads as TGTGCCAGCAGCCTAGACAGGGGGAATCAGCCCCAGCATTTT.

The chain recombines TRBV25-1 with TRBJ1-6; 7 nucleotides match TRBD1. The trim removed 5 bases at V and 7 bases at J, leaving 8 bases unmatched. The CDR3 spans 15 residues. CDR1 and CDR2 from the germline V gene are MGHDK and SYGVNS. In DNA form, the CDR3 reads TGTGCCAGCAGTTCCCCGACAGGGAGAAATTCACCCCTCCACTTT. Protein: CASSSPTGRNSPLHF.

This CDR3 reads CASSRRERFSNQPQHF. In DNA, the CDR3 is TGTGCCAGCAGCCGCAGGGAAAGGTTTAGCAATCAGCCCCAGCATTTT. This chain connects TRBV2 to TRBJ1-5, with a tentative D call TRBD1 (5 bases). Trimming pared 6 bases from V and 0 bases from J, leaving 15 bases between. The CDR3 covers 16 residues. Germline CDR1 SNHLY, CDR2 FYNNEI.

The rearrangement uses TRBV29-1 and TRBJ1-2; no clear D. Germline CDR1 is SQVTM and CDR2 is ANQGSEA. This CDR3 region has 13 residues. V lost 3 bases and J lost 5, with 13 bases in between. The CDR3 nucleotides read TGCAGCGTTGAGAAATCCGGGGAATATGGCTACACCTTC. Encoded protein: CSVEKSGEYGYTF. Based on the CDR3 plus reference TRBV29-1 and TRBJ1-2, the full variable domain is SAVISQKPSRDICQRGTSLTIQCQVDSQVTMMFWYRQQPGQSLTLIATANQGSEATYESGFVIDKFPISRPNLTFSTLTVSNMSPEDSSIYLCSVEKSGEYGYTFGSGTRLTVV.

The gene calls are TRBV27 and TRBJ2-7; D perhaps matches TRBD2 (5 bases). Trimming left V 6 bases short and J 6 bases short, with 15 bases between. CDR3 length: 13 amino acids. Germline V gives CDR1 MNHEY, CDR2 SMNVEV (reference sequence). This CDR3 reads CASRLGVGTEQYF. As DNA, the CDR3 is TGTGCCAGCAGACTCGGGGTAGGTACCGAGCAGTACTTC.

The chain has TRBV11-3 and TRBJ1-1; weak D call: TRBD1 (5 bases). CDR1 SGHNT and CDR2 YENEEA come from the germline V gene. The CDR3 extends over 13 amino acids. V dropped 6 bases and J dropped 2 bases, with 10 bases sitting between them. CDR3 residues: CASRGGPNTEAFF. The CDR3 DNA sequence: TGTGCCAGCAGGGGGGGACCCAACACTGAAGCTTTCTTT. Based on the CDR3 plus reference TRBV11-3 and TRBJ1-1, the full variable domain is EAGVVQSPRYKIIEKKQPVAFWCNPISGHNTLYWYLQNLGQGPELLIRYENEEAVDDSQLPKDRFSAERLKGVDSTLKIQPAELGDSAVYLCASRGGPNTEAFFGQGTRLTVV.

This rearrangement joins TRBV6-5 to TRBJ1-4; 8 nucleotides agree with TRBD1. V shed 2 bases and J 8 bases; nucleotides not matched to a gene: 4. Germline lookup yields CDR1 MNHEY and CDR2 SVGAGI. The length of the CDR3 is 14 residues. The CDR3 region has the DNA TGTGCCAGCAGTTACGGGACAGGAAGAGAAAAACTGTTTTTT. Its translation is CASSYGTGREKLFF.